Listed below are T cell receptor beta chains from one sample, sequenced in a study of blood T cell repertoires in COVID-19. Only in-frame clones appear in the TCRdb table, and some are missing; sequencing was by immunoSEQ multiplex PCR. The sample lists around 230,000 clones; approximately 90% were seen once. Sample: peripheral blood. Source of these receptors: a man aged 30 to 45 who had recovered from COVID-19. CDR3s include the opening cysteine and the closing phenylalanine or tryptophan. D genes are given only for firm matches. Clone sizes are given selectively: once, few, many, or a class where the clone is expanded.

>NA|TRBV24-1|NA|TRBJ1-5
CATSDFWSGDGNQPQHF
TGTGCCACCAGTGATTTTTGGTCAGGGGATGGCAATCAGCCCCAGCATTTT
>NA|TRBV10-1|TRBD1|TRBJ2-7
CASSVVRQGDEQYF
TGCGCCAGCAGTGTGGTGCGACAGGGGGACGAGCAGTACTTC
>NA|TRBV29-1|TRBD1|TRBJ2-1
CSVQTGYFFGNEQFF
TGCAGCGTTCAGACAGGGTACTTCTTTGGAAATGAGCAGTTCTTC
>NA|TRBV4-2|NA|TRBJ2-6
CASSQDWAGAGANVLTF
TGTGCCAGCAGCCAAGATTGGGCAGGGGCTGGGGCCAACGTCCTGACTTTC
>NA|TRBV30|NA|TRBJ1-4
CAWSISFRGANEKLFF
TGTGCCTGGAGTATCTCCTTCCGGGGGGCGAATGAAAAACTGTTTTTT
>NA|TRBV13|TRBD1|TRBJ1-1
CASSIMLQGGFTEAFF
TGTGCCAGCAGCATAATGCTACAGGGGGGATTCACTGAAGCTTTCTTT
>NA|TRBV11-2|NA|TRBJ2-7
CASSLIWRFEQYF
TGTGCCAGCAGCTTAATCTGGAGGTTCGAGCAGTACTTC
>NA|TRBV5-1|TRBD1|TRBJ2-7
CASSSGTGTYEQYF
TGCGCCAGCAGCTCCGGGACAGGGACCTACGAGCAGTACTTC
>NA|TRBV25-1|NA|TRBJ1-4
CASSEPGAGEKLFF
TGTGCCAGCAGTGAACCGGGCGCAGGGGAAAAACTGTTTTTT
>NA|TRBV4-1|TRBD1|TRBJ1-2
CASSLSGTGGTNYGYTF
TGCGCCAGCAGCCTTTCCGGGACAGGCGGAACTAACTATGGCTACACCTTC
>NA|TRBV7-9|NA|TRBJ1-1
CASSPRGGSEAFF
TGTGCCAGCAGCCCTCGAGGGGGATCTGAAGCTTTCTTT
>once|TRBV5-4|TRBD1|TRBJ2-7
CASGRQGEYEQYF
TGTGCCAGCGGCAGACAGGGGGAGTACGAGCAGTACTTC
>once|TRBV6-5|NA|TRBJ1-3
CASSRRDSGNTIYF
TGTGCCAGCAGTAGACGGGACTCTGGAAACACCATATATTTT
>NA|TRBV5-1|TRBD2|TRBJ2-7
CASSSGTSGYSYEQYF
TGCGCCAGCAGCTCCGGGACTAGCGGATACTCCTACGAGCAGTACTTC
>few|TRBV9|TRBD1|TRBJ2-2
CASKDRGTGELFF
TGTGCCAGCAAGGACAGGGGCACCGGGGAGCTGTTTTTT
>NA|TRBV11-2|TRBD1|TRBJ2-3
CASSWGQGSTPLDTQYF
TGTGCCAGCAGCTGGGGACAGGGGAGTACCCCCCTAGATACGCAGTATTTT
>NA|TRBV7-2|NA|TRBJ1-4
CASSLGGGLGEKLFF
TGTGCCAGCAGCTTAGGGGGAGGGTTAGGAGAAAAACTGTTTTTT
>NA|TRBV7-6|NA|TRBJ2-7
CASSFSGRRTYEQYF
TGTGCCAGCAGCTTTTCGGGGAGGCGTACCTACGAGCAGTACTTC
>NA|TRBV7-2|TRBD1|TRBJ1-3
CASSSPDRDRNTIYF
TGTGCCAGCAGCTCCCCCGACAGGGATAGAAACACCATATATTTT
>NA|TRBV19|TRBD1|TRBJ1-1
CATTNRGRNTEAFF
TGTGCCACCACTAACAGGGGCCGGAACACTGAAGCTTTCTTT
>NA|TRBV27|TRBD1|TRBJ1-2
CASSSWTGDLINYGYTF
TGTGCCAGCAGTTCCTGGACAGGGGACCTTATTAACTATGGCTACACCTTC